These 17 T cell receptor beta chains came from one sample sequenced in a study of blood T cell repertoires in COVID-19. Profiled with immunoSEQ multiplex PCR; TCRdb holds only in-frame clones, not every one. Among a few hundred thousand clones listed, about 91% were seen once. Sample: peripheral blood. The receptors shown here come from a woman aged 25-40 years who had recovered from COVID-19.

The gene calls are TRBV19 and TRBJ2-2; D ambiguous. CDR1 is LNHDA and CDR2 is SQIVND in the germline V gene (reference sequence). The germline V and J ends were trimmed by 3 bases and 4 bases, with 12 bases remaining between them. CDR3 length equals 15 residues. The CDR3 spells CASSIWSTSTGELFF. The CDR3 coding sequence is TGTGCCAGTAGTATTTGGTCTACCTCCACCGGGGAGCTGTTTTTT. Full variable domain (outside the CDR3, taken from reference TRBV19 and TRBJ2-2): DGGITQSPKYLFRKEGQNVTLSCEQNLNHDAMYWYRQDPGQGLRLIYYSQIVNDFQKGDIAEGYSVSREKKESFPLTVTSAQKNPTAFYLCASSIWSTSTGELFFGEGSRLTVL.

The rearrangement joins TRBV27 to TRBJ2-5; maybe TRBD2 (7 bases). Germline assignment: CDR1 MNHEY and CDR2 SMNVEV (reference sequence). This CDR3 spans 16 amino acids. The germline V and J ends were trimmed by 3 bases and 0 bases, with 14 bases remaining between them. DNA for the CDR3: TGTGCCAGCAGTTTGGCGGCGGGGGCCGACCAAGAGACCCAGTACTTC. It is translated as CASSLAAGADQETQYF.

CDR3 DNA: TGCGCCAGCAGCCAAGATCCGTACGGCACCGGGGAGCTGTTTTTT. Amino acid sequence: CASSQDPYGTGELFF. The gene calls are TRBV4-3 and TRBJ2-2, with D unresolved. Per germline, CDR1 LGHNA and CDR2 YSLEER. This CDR3 has 15 residues. The V and J ends lost 0 bases and 4 bases respectively, with 9 bases between them.

The chain joins TRBV10-3 to TRBJ1-1; D possibly corresponds to TRBD1 (6 bases). The CDR3 has 14 residues. Trimming took off 1 base at V and 3 bases at J, with 9 bases between the two ends. Germline values: CDR1 ENHRY, CDR2 SYGVKD. CDR3 DNA: TGTGCCATCAGTGAGTTGGACAGCTACACTGAAGCTTTCTTT. Its protein is CAISELDSYTEAFF.

This chain connects TRBV28 to TRBJ2-3; 11 bases are a match to TRBD2. The CDR3 is made up of 16 amino acids. The J segment lost 3 bases and the V segment lost 3 bases, leaving 5 bases of the junction unmatched. Germline V CDR1 and CDR2: MDHEN, SYDVKM. Here the CDR3 DNA reads TGTGCCAGCAGTTTGTTACTAGCGGGGGAGACAGATACGCAGTATTTT. The encoded protein is CASSLLLAGETDTQYF.

In nucleotides, the CDR3 is TGTGCCAGTAGGATATCACAGGGGGCTAATTCACCCCTCCACTTT. It is translated as CASRISQGANSPLHF. V usage is TRBV19 and J usage is TRBJ1-6, with 9 bases lining up with TRBD1. J was trimmed by 6 bases and V by 6 bases; bases with no gene match: 6. The CDR3 length is 15 residues. The germline gives CDR1 LNHDA, CDR2 SQIVND (reference sequence).

V and J are TRBV9 and TRBJ2-7, with a possible D match to TRBD1 (6 bases). CDR1 is SGDLS, CDR2 YYNGEE, per germline. V was shortened by 3 bases and J by 6 bases, with 10 bases between the two germline ends. This CDR3 spans 12 amino acids. The CDR3 protein is CASSAKDSEQYF. The DNA of the CDR3 is TGTGCCAGCAGCGCGAAGGACAGCGAGCAGTACTTC.

The chain has TRBV5-4 and TRBJ1-2, with TRBD1 identical over 7 bases. In germline, CDR1 is SGHNT, CDR2 YYREEE (reference sequence). V was pared by 4 bases and J by 4 bases, with 13 bases of the junction left unmatched. This CDR3 is built from 16 residues. This CDR3 reads CASSPTPGQSFYGYTF. The CDR3 DNA follows: TGTGCCAGCAGCCCCACCCCGGGACAGAGCTTCTATGGCTACACCTTC. Full variable domain (rest looked up from reference TRBV5-4 and TRBJ1-2): ETGVTQSPTHLIKTRGQQVTLRCSSQSGHNTVSWYQQALGQGPQFIFQYYREEENGRGNFPPRFSGLQFPNYSSELNVNALELDDSALYLCASSPTPGQSFYGYTFGSGTRLTVV.

The chain combines TRBV20-1 with TRBJ1-3; 9 nucleotides line up with TRBD1. The junction had 7 bases not matched to a gene; V was cut back by 3 bases and J by 4 bases. This CDR3 has 15 amino acids. CDR1 is DFQATT and CDR2 is SNEGSKA in the germline V gene (reference sequence). The CDR3 sequence is CSASSGTGRGNTIYF. The DNA of the CDR3 is TGCAGTGCTAGTTCCGGGACAGGGCGAGGAAACACCATATATTTT.

The chain uses TRBV4-1 and TRBJ2-5, with 13 bases fitting TRBD2. There are 17 residues in the CDR3. J was trimmed by 5 bases and V by 2 bases; bases with no gene match: 8. The germline V gene has CDR1 MGHRA and CDR2 YSYEKL. This CDR3 reads CASSQRTSGGVRETQYF. CDR3 sequence (DNA): TGCGCCAGCAGCCAACGGACTAGCGGGGGAGTCCGGGAGACCCAGTACTTC.

This rearrangement joins TRBV5-6 to TRBJ2-7, with 10 bases matching TRBD1. The CDR3 has 16 amino acids. Germline lookup yields CDR1 SGHDT and CDR2 YYEEEE. The V segment lost 2 bases and the J segment 5 bases; nucleotides outside the gene matches: 10. This CDR3 is CASSFYRQGAVHEQYF. CDR3 DNA: TGTGCCAGCAGCTTTTATAGACAGGGGGCAGTCCACGAGCAGTACTTC. The variable domain in full, with the rest retrieved from reference TRBV5-6 and TRBJ2-7, is DAGVTQSPTHLIKTRGQQVTLRCSPKSGHDTVSWYQQALGQGPQFIFQYYEEEERQRGNFPDRFSGHQFPNYSSELNVNALLLGDSALYLCASSFYRQGAVHEQYFGPGTRLTVT.

The chain recombines TRBV2 with TRBJ2-7; D is unresolved. V gave up 4 bases and J gave up 3 bases, with 4 bases separating them. Per germline, CDR1 SNHLY and CDR2 FYNNEI. The CDR3 totals 11 residues. CDR3 in DNA: TGTGCCAGCAGTGTCAGCTACGAGCAGTACTTC. This encodes CASSVSYEQYF.

The chain is built from TRBV7-3 and TRBJ2-5; TRBD1 agrees at 9 bases. Per germline, CDR1 SGHTA and CDR2 FQGTGA. The CDR3 has 14 amino acids. Germline trimming cut 5 bases from V and 4 bases from J; bases unmatched to any gene: 5. The CDR3: CASSPGTGPETQYF. As DNA, the CDR3 is TGTGCCAGCAGCCCTGGGACAGGGCCAGAGACCCAGTACTTC. Based on the CDR3 plus reference TRBV7-3 and TRBJ2-5, the full variable domain is GAGVSQTPSNKVTEKGKYVELRCDPISGHTALYWYRQSLGQGPEFLIYFQGTGAADDSGLPNDRFFAVRPEGSVSTLKIQRTERGDSAVYLCASSPGTGPETQYFGPGTRLLVL.

This chain links TRBV2 with TRBJ1-2; D ambiguous. The germline CDR1 and CDR2 sequences are SNHLY and FYNNEI. The CDR3 sequence is 16 residues long. Trimming left V 6 bases short and J 7 bases short, with 24 bases between. In nucleotides, the CDR3 is TGTGCCAGCAGCCCCCACCCGGAGGGCGCGTATGTTGGCTACACCTTC. It is translated as CASSPHPEGAYVGYTF.

The chain recombines TRBV28 with TRBJ2-7; 7 bases fit TRBD1. The V gene end was trimmed by 5 bases and the J gene end by 3 bases; junction bases not matched to a gene: 7. Germline assignment: CDR1 MDHEN and CDR2 SYDVKM. The length of the CDR3 is 14 residues. For the CDR3, the DNA is TGTGCCAGCAGTCTCCGACAGGGCTACTACGAGCAGTACTTC. Translated: CASSLRQGYYEQYF.

V is TRBV5-8 and J is TRBJ2-1; 10 nucleotides agree with TRBD1. The CDR3 covers 18 residues. Germline lookup yields CDR1 SGHTS and CDR2 YDEGEE. J was trimmed by 3 bases and V by 4 bases; bases with no gene match: 13. The CDR3 spells CASSQDRGPFRYYNEQFF. The CDR3 DNA reads TGTGCCAGCAGCCAAGACAGGGGGCCGTTTCGCTACTACAATGAGCAGTTCTTC.

CDR3 residues: CASSLGHNTEAFF. The CDR3 DNA follows: TGTGCCAGCAGCTTAGGACATAACACTGAAGCTTTCTTT. V gene TRBV7-9 combines with J gene TRBJ1-1; D ambiguous. Germline loops: CDR1 SEHNR, CDR2 FQNEAQ (reference sequence). V dropped 1 base and J dropped 2 bases, with 5 bases sitting between them. The CDR3 runs 13 residues.